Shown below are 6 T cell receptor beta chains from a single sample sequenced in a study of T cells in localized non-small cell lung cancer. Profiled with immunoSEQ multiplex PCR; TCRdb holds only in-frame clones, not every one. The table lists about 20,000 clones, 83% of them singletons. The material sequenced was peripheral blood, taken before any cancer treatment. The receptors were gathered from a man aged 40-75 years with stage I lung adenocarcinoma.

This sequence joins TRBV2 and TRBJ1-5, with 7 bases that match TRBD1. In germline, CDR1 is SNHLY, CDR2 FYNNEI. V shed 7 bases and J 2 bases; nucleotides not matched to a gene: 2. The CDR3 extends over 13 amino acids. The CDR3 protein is CASTGQGNQPQHF. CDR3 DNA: TGTGCCAGCACCGGACAGGGCAATCAGCCCCAGCATTTT.

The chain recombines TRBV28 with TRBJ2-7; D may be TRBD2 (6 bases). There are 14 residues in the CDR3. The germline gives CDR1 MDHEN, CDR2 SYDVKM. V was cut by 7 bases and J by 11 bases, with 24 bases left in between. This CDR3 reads CASTNSGTFTSKYF. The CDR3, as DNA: TGTGCCAGCACGAATAGCGGAACATTTACGAGCAAGTACTTC. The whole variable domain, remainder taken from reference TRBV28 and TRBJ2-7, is DVKVTQSSRYLVKRTGEKVFLECVQDMDHENMFWYRQDPGLGLRLIYFSYDVKMKEKGDIPEGYSVSREKKERFSLILESASTNQTSMYLCASTNSGTFTSKYFGPGTRLTVT.

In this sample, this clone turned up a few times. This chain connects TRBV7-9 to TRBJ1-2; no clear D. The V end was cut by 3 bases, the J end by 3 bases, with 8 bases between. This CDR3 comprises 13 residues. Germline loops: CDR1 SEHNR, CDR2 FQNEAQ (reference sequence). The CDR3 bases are TGTGCCAGCAGCTTCATCACAGACTATGGCTACACCTTC. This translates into CASSFITDYGYTF.

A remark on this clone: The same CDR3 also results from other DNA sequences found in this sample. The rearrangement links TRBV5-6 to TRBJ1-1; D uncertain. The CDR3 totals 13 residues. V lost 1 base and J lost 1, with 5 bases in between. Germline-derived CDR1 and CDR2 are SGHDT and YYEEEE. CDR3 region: CASSLLGNTEAFF. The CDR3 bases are TGTGCCAGCAGCTTGTTGGGGAACACTGAAGCTTTCTTT.

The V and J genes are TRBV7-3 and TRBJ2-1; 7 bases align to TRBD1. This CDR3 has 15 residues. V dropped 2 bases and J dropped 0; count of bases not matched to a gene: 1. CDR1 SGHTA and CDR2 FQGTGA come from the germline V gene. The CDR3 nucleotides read TGTGCCAGCAGCTTAGGGGACAGCTCCTACAATGAGCAGTTCTTC. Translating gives CASSLGDSSYNEQFF.

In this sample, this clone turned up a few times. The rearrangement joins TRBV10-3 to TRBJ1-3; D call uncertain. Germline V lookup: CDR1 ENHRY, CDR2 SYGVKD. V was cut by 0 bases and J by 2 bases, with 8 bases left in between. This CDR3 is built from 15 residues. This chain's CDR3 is CAISESPGAGNTIYF. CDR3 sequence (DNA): TGTGCCATCAGTGAGTCCCCAGGCGCTGGAAACACCATATATTTT.